Shown below are 8 T cell receptor beta chains from a single sample sequenced in a study of precursors of human CD4 cytotoxic T cells. Four sorted CD4+ memory subsets, central memory, effector memory, IL-7R-high TEMRA and IL-7R-negative TEMRA, were UMI-sequenced. TCRdb itself ran the reads through MiXCR, one entry per CDR3 protein. This sample has hundreds of distinct CDR3 sequences, with around 27% found just once. Specimen: memory CD4+ T cells from blood (PBMCs). These receptors were obtained from a human donor in good health.

This clonotype counts as large. The rearrangement uses TRBV28 and TRBJ2-3; 9 nucleotides align to TRBD2. V lost 6 bases, J lost 0 bases, and 28 bases stayed unmatched. The CDR3 runs 23 residues. Germline V gene sequence: CDR1 MDHEN, CDR2 SYDVKM. CDR3 amino acids: CASSYPPYTLSGRLVDSTDTQYF. For the CDR3, the DNA is TGTGCCAGCAGCTACCCTCCCTACACACTTAGCGGGAGATTGGTGGATAGCACAGATACGCAGTATTTT.

As to this clonotype: This may be a read error: a much more frequent sequence differs by one nucleotide. This chain links TRBV5-1 with TRBJ2-1; D is possibly TRBD1 (6 bases). The CDR3 has 16 amino acids. Per germline, CDR1 SGHRS and CDR2 YFSETQ. V lost 3 bases to trimming and J lost 11 bases, with 24 bases between them. CDR3 sequence (DNA): TGCGCCAGCAGCTCCCGAGACAGACAGGACCGGGATAAGCAGTTCTTC. This translates into CASSSRDRQDRDKQFF.

Within the sample, this clonotype is large. The chain links TRBV5-4 to TRBJ1-6; TRBD1 might be the D (5 bases). This CDR3 region has 15 residues. Germline CDR1 and CDR2: SGHNT and YYREEE (reference sequence). V was cut by 4 bases and J by 6 bases, with 14 bases left in between. The CDR3 nucleotides are TGTGCCAGCAGCACCCGACAGACTCCTAATTCACCCCTCCACTTT. Translating it yields CASSTRQTPNSPLHF.

This clonotype is categorized as large. This rearrangement joins TRBV7-2 to TRBJ1-1; D might be TRBD1 (5 bases). Germline lookup yields CDR1 SGHTA and CDR2 FQGNSA. Trimming stripped 5 bases from V and 1 base from J, with 11 bases between. This CDR3 region has 14 residues. For the CDR3, the DNA is TGTGCCAGCAGCCGACAGAGAGAGAACACTGAAGCTTTCTTT. The encoded protein is CASSRQRENTEAFF.

CDR3 loop: CASSLAGTDTQYF. The CDR3 nucleotides are TGTGCCAGCAGCTTAGCGGGGACAGATACGCAGTATTTT. The chain joins TRBV11-3 to TRBJ2-3, with D possibly being TRBD2 (5 bases). Trimming removed 1 base at V and 3 bases at J, with 5 bases between. The CDR3 runs to 13 residues. CDR1 is SGHNT and CDR2 is YENEEA in the germline V gene.

This clonotype was seen only a few times. J is TRBJ2-2 and V is TRBV12-3 or TRBV12-4; no clear D. Trimming stripped 2 bases from V and 1 base from J, with 8 bases between. The length of the CDR3 is 15 residues. The CDR3 region is CASSLFQENTGELFF. CDR3 DNA: TGTGCCAGCAGTTTATTTCAGGAGAACACCGGGGAGCTGTTTTTT.

On this clonotype: This may be a read error: a much more frequent sequence differs by one nucleotide. The chain combines TRBV7-2 with TRBJ2-7; TRBD1 matches at 10 bases. The germline V gene encodes CDR1 SGHTA and CDR2 FQGNSA. This CDR3 has 14 residues. V gave up 6 bases and J gave up 5 bases; unmatched junction bases: 7. CDR3 loop: CASRSGQGTDEQYF. The CDR3 bases are TGTGCCAGCAGATCGGGACAGGGGACCGACGAGCAGTACTTC.

The J gene is TRBJ1-4, the V gene TRBV6-5; D not resolved. Germline CDR1 MNHEY, CDR2 SVGAGI. The CDR3 extends over 18 amino acids. Deletions cut 0 bases from V and 7 bases from J, with 21 bases between. DNA of the CDR3: TGTGCCAGCAGTTACTCGAATATAAGGTTAACGGCAAGTGAAAAACTGTTTTTT. It yields the protein CASSYSNIRLTASEKLFF.